This entry lists 15 T cell receptor beta chains sequenced from one sample in a study of vaccination and CD4 T cells after COVID-19. The Oncomine TCR Beta short-read assay sequenced DNA from cultured CD4+ T cells. In TCRdb, the PCR reads were re-called with MiXCR into one record per CDR3 protein. The sample lists under 20,000 distinct CDR3 sequences, 44% seen once, with roughly 16% in the top ten. Time point given: late sampling 161 to 241 days after vaccination in a few convalescent patients. Documented treatment: approximately nine-day PBMC culture with coronavirus spike peptide pools or control peptides (ViraFEST assay). What these receptors recognize is not known. The specimen comprised CD4+ T cells from blood, cultured in vitro, sampled about 7 months after SARS-CoV-2 vaccination. These receptor sequences come from a human donor who had recovered from COVID-19.

In its sample, this clonotype is medium-sized. This chain links TRBV7-9 with TRBJ1-2, with 12 bases aligning to TRBD1. The CDR3 contains 14 residues. The junction had 7 bases not matched to a gene; V was cut back by 5 bases and J by 9 bases. Per germline, CDR1 SEHNR and CDR2 FQNEAQ (reference sequence). As DNA, the CDR3 is TGTGCCAGCAGCCCTGGGACAGGGGGCATGAGCTACACCTTC. It is translated as CASSPGTGGMSYTF. Using reference TRBV7-9 and TRBJ1-2 for the parts outside the CDR3, the full variable domain is DTGVSQNPRHKITKRGQNVTFRCDPISEHNRLYWYRQTLGQGPEFLTYFQNEAQLEKSRLLSDRFSAERPKGSFSTLEIQRTEQGDSAMYLCASSPGTGGMSYTFGSGTRLTVV.

V gene TRBV2 combines with J gene TRBJ2-3; a weak D match, TRBD1 (6 bases). CDR1 SNHLY and CDR2 FYNNEI come from the germline V gene. V lost 8 bases and J lost 1, with 7 bases in between. CDR3 length equals 12 residues. The CDR3 reads CASAGGTDTQYF. As DNA, the CDR3 is TGTGCCAGCGCAGGGGGCACAGATACGCAGTATTTT.

V is TRBV7-2 and J is TRBJ2-3; D not certain. The V gene's germline CDR1 is SGHTA and CDR2 FQGNSA. The CDR3 is made up of 14 amino acids. V lost 0 bases to trimming and J lost 9 bases, with 13 bases between them. The CDR3 here is CASSLAVRYPTQYF. The CDR3 nucleotides are TGTGCCAGCAGCTTAGCGGTCAGGTACCCGACGCAGTATTTT.

The rearrangement uses TRBV12-3 or TRBV12-4 and TRBJ2-7; 7 bases match TRBD2. The CDR3 length is 11 residues. After removal of 8 bases from V and 6 bases from J, the junction contained 4 bases not matched to a gene. The CDR3 DNA sequence: TGTGCCAGCGGGGGGGAGTCCGAGCAGTACTTC. Amino acid sequence: CASGGESEQYF.

This clonotype was picked up a small number of times. In DNA form, the CDR3 reads TGTGCCAGCAGTTACTCAGACCGACAGGGGGTCACCGGGGAGCTGTTTTTT. Amino acids: CASSYSDRQGVTGELFF. V gene TRBV6-5 combines with J gene TRBJ2-2, with 9 bases lining up with TRBD1. Germline V gives CDR1 MNHEY, CDR2 SVGAGI. This CDR3 is 17 amino acids long. V trimming: 0 bases; J trimming: 4 bases; junction bases outside the gene matches: 6.

This clonotype was observed a handful of times. V is TRBV20-1 and J is TRBJ2-5; D tentatively reads TRBD1 or TRBD2 (7 bases each). The CDR3 spans 15 residues. Trimming cost V 3 bases and J 5 bases, with 19 bases left between them. Germline assignment: CDR1 DFQATT and CDR2 SNEGSKA (reference sequence). CDR3 nucleotide sequence: TGCAGTGCTAGTCTTGGGGCAGGGGGAGGGGAGACCCAGTACTTC. This codes for CSASLGAGGGETQYF.

The V call is TRBV2, the J call TRBJ2-3; D unclear. The germline V gene has CDR1 SNHLY and CDR2 FYNNEI. The CDR3 has 16 residues. Trimming removed 4 bases at V and 1 base at J, with 15 bases between. The CDR3 nucleotides read TGTGCCAGCAGTGGACGAATAGAGCCTGGCACAGATACGCAGTATTTT. Residues: CASSGRIEPGTDTQYF.

This clonotype was picked up a small number of times. The chain couples TRBV6-1 to TRBJ1-1; D may be TRBD1 (6 bases). The CDR3 has 14 amino acids. V was pared by 4 bases and J by 4 bases, with 13 bases between. Germline values: CDR1 MNHNS, CDR2 SASEGT. This CDR3 is CASSGRGGSTEAFF. CDR3 in DNA: TGTGCCAGCAGTGGGAGGGGGGGGAGCACTGAAGCTTTCTTT.

The gene calls are TRBV15 and TRBJ1-6; perhaps TRBD1 as D (5 bases). Trimming took 0 bases from V and 9 from J, leaving 12 bases between them. Per the germline V gene, CDR1 is LNHNV and CDR2 is YYDKDF (reference sequence). The CDR3 has 15 amino acids. The CDR3 sequence: CATSRERWGTSPLHF. As DNA, the CDR3 is TGTGCCACCAGCAGAGAGCGGTGGGGGACTTCACCCCTCCACTTT. Full variable domain (remainder filled in from reference TRBV15 and TRBJ1-6): DAMVIQNPRYQVTQFGKPVTLSCSQTLNHNVMYWYQQKSSQAPKLLFHYYDKDFNNEADTPDNFQSRRPNTSFCFLDIRSPGLGDTAMYLCATSRERWGTSPLHFGNGTRLTVT.

This clonotype turned up a few times. The rearrangement joins TRBV27 to TRBJ1-2; D remains ambiguous. CDR3 size: 13 residues. The V and J ends lost 6 bases and 5 bases respectively, with 13 bases between them. The germline gives CDR1 MNHEY, CDR2 SMNVEV (reference sequence). The CDR3 nucleotides are TGTGCCAGCAGCCCCGACAACAGATATGGCTACACCTTC. Its protein is CASSPDNRYGYTF.

The chain links TRBV20-1 to TRBJ1-1; D perhaps matches TRBD1 (5 bases). The CDR3 consists of 14 residues. The V end was cut by 3 bases, the J end by 3 bases, with 14 bases between. Germline loops: CDR1 DFQATT, CDR2 SNEGSKA (reference sequence). Written as DNA, the CDR3 is TGCAGTGCTAGGGACATAGAAGGAGACACTGAAGCTTTCTTT. This gives the protein CSARDIEGDTEAFF.

The gene calls are TRBV11-3 and TRBJ2-3; D gene unclear. CDR3 length: 15 residues. Germline assignment: CDR1 SGHNT and CDR2 YENEEA. Between the trimmed V and J ends, which lost 3 bases and 0 bases, there was a span of 10 bases. This chain's CDR3 is CASSFGLTSTDTQYF. Here the CDR3 DNA reads TGTGCCAGCAGCTTCGGGCTGACGAGCACAGATACGCAGTATTTT.

The chain is built from TRBV11-3 and TRBJ2-5; a possible D gene is TRBD1 (5 bases). CDR1 is SGHNT, CDR2 YENEEA, per germline. The CDR3 is 16 residues long. Deletions cut 2 bases from V and 2 bases from J, with 15 bases between. CDR3 DNA: TGTGCCAGCAGCTTAAGTTCCTTTCAGGGACAAGAGACCCAGTACTTC. Amino acids: CASSLSSFQGQETQYF.

The chain links TRBV6-5 to TRBJ2-1, with 7 bases aligning to TRBD2. V shed 2 bases, J shed 7 bases, and the junction held 5 bases outside the gene matches. Per germline, CDR1 MNHEY and CDR2 SVGAGI. The CDR3 extends over 14 amino acids. This CDR3 is CASSYAGVLNEQFF. Here the CDR3 DNA reads TGTGCCAGCAGTTACGCGGGAGTACTGAATGAGCAGTTCTTC.

The rearrangement links TRBV6-1 to TRBJ2-7, with 7 bases aligning to TRBD2. Losses at the gene ends were 6 bases for V and 2 bases for J; bases not matched to a gene: 10. In germline, CDR1 is MNHNS, CDR2 SASEGT. The CDR3 consists of 15 residues. CDR3 loop: CASSPIWGGPYEQYF. The CDR3 region has the DNA TGTGCCAGCAGCCCCATCTGGGGGGGTCCCTACGAGCAGTACTTC.